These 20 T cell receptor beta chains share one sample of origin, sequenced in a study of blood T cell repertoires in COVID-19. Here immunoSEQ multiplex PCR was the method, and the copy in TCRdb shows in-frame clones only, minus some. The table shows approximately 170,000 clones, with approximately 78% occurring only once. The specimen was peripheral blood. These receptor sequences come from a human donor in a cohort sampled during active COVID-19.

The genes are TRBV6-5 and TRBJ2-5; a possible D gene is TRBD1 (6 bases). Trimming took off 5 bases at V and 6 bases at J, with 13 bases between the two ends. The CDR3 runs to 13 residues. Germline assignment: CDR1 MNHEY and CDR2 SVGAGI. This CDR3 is CASSNTGSKTQYF. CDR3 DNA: TGTGCCAGCAGTAATACAGGGTCAAAGACCCAGTACTTC.

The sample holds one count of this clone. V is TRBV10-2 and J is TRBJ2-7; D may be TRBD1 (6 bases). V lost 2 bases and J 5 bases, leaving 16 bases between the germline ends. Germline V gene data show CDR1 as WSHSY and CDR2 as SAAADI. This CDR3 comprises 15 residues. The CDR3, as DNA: TGCGCCAGCAGTGAGGATCCGCGCAGGGGTCACGAGCAGTACTTC. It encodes CASSEDPRRGHEQYF.

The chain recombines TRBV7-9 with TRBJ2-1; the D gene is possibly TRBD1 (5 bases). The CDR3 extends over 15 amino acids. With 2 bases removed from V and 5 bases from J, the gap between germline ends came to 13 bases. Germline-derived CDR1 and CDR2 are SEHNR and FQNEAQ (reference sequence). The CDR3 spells CASSLRGVQDNEQFF. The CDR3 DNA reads TGTGCCAGCAGCTTAAGGGGCGTTCAGGACAATGAGCAGTTCTTC.

In DNA, the CDR3 is TGTGCCAGCAGCCTCGGACAGGGGGCGCGGGGAACTGAAGCTTTCTTT. Amino acid sequence: CASSLGQGARGTEAFF. The genes are TRBV11-3 and TRBJ1-1, with 11 bases fitting TRBD1. The CDR3 is made up of 16 amino acids. The germline gives CDR1 SGHNT, CDR2 YENEEA. The V and J ends lost 5 bases and 5 bases, in that order; junction bases with no gene match: 10.

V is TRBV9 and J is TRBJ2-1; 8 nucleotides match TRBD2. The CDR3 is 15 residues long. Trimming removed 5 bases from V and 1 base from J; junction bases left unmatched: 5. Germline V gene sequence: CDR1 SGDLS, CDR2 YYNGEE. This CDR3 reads CASSPSGGSYNEQFF. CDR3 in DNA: TGTGCCAGCAGTCCAAGCGGGGGTTCCTACAATGAGCAGTTCTTC.

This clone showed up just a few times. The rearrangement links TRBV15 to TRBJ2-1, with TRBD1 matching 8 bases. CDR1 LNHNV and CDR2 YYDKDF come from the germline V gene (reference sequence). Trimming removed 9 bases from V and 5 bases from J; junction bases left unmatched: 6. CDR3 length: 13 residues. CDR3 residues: CATRRDRNNEQFF. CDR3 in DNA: TGTGCCACTCGGCGGGACAGGAACAATGAGCAGTTCTTC.

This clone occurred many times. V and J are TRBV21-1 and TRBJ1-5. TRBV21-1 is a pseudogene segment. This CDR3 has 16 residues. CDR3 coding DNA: TGTGCCAGCGGCCCTATGGCGGGGGCGTGGAATCAGCCCCAGCATTTT. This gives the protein CASGPMAGAWNQPQHF.

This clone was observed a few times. CDR3 amino acids: CASSLEQALNEKLFF. The DNA of the CDR3 is TGTGCCAGCAGCTTAGAGCAGGCTCTTAATGAAAAACTGTTTTTT. The rearrangement uses TRBV11-2 and TRBJ1-4; D remains ambiguous. Between the trimmed V and J ends, which lost 0 bases and 4 bases, there was a span of 9 bases. Germline CDR1 SGHAT, CDR2 FQNNGV. The CDR3 contains 15 residues.

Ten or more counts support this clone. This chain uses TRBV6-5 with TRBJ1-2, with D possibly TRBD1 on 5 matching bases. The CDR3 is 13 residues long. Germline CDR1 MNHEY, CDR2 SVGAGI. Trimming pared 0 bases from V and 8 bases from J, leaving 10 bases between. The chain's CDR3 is CASSYSTGGGYTF. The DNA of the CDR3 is TGTGCCAGCAGTTACTCGACCGGGGGAGGCTACACCTTC.

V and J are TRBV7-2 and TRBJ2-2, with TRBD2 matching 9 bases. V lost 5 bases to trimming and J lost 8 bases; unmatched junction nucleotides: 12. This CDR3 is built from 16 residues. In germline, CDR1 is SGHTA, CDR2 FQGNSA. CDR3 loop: CASSPRAGGPGGELFF. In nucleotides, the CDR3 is TGTGCCAGCAGCCCTCGAGCGGGGGGCCCAGGGGGGGAGCTGTTTTTT.

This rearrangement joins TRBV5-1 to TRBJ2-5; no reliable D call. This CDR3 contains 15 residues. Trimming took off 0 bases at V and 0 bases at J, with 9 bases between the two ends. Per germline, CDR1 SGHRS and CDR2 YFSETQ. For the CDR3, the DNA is TGCGCCAGCAGCTTGGTTCTCAGTAACCAAGAGACCCAGTACTTC. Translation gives CASSLVLSNQETQYF.

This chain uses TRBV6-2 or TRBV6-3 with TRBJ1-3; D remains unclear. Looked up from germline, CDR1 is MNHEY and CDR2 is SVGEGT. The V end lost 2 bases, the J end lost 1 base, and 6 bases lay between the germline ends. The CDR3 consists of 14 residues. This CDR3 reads CASSYAGSGNTIYF. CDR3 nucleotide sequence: TGTGCCAGCAGTTACGCGGGATCTGGAAACACCATATATTTT.

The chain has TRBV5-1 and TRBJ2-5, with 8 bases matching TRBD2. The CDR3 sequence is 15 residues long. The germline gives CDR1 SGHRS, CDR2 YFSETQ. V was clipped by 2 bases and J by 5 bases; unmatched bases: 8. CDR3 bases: TGCGCCAGCAGCTTAGAGGGACTAGATACTGAGACCCAGTACTTC. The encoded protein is CASSLEGLDTETQYF.

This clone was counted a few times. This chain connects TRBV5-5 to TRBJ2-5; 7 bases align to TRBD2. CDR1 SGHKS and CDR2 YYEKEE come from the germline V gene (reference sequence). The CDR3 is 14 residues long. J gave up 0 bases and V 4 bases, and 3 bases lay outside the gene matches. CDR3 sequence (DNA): TGTGCCAGCAGCCCTGGGACTAACCAAGAGACCCAGTACTTC. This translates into CASSPGTNQETQYF.

This CDR3 reads CSASQGGPQHF. The CDR3 nucleotides read TGCAGTGCTAGCCAGGGGGGGCCCCAGCATTTT. The chain employs TRBV20-1 and TRBJ1-5; 7 positions agree with TRBD1. The germline gives CDR1 DFQATT, CDR2 SNEGSKA (reference sequence). The CDR3 consists of 11 residues. With 3 bases clipped from V and 9 bases from J, the junction kept 2 bases outside the gene matches.

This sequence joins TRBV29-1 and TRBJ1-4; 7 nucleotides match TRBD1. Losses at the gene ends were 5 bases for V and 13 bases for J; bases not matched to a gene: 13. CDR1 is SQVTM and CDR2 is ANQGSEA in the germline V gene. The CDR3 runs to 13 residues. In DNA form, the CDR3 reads TGCAGCGTTAAATCAGGGGGAGGTCTGAGACTGTTTTTT. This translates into CSVKSGGGLRLFF.

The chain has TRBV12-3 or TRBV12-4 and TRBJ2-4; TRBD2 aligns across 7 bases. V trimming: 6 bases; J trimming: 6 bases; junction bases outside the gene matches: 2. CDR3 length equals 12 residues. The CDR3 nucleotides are TGTGCCAGCAGCCCGGGGGGAAACATTCAGTACTTC. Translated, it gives CASSPGGNIQYF.

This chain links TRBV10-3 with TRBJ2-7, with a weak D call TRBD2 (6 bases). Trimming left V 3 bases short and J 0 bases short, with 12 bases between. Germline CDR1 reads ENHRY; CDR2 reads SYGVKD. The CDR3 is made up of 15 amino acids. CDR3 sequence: CAISDRRELSYEQYF. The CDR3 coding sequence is TGTGCCATCAGTGACAGGCGGGAACTCTCCTACGAGCAGTACTTC.

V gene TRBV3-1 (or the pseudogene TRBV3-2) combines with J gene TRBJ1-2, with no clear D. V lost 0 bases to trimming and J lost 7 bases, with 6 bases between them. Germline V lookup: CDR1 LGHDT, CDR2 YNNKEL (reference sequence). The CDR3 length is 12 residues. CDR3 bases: TGTGCCAGCAGCCAAGATCTTTTTGGCTACACCTTC. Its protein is CASSQDLFGYTF.

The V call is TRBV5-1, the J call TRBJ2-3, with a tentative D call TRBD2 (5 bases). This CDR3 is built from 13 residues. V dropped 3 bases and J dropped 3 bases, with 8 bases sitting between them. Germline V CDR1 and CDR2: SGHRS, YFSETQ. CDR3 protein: CASSWLATDTQYF. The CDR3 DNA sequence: TGCGCCAGCAGCTGGCTAGCTACAGATACGCAGTATTTT.